The clone carrying this TCR beta chain was observed at least ten times. The sample belongs to a study of blood T cell repertoires in COVID-19. Study processing details: Amplifying reference gene primers gave estimates of nucleated cell counts. Measured with immunoSEQ multiplex PCR; TCRdb has only the in-frame clones, and not every one. V, J and clone size derive from that table, while D and trimming were established from the DNA sequence. Among fewer than 120,000 clones listed, 70% to 90% were seen once. J lost 7 bases, V lost 5 bases, and 11 bases had no gene match. This CDR3 contains 15 residues. CDR1 and CDR2 from the germline V gene are SEHNR and FQNEAQ (reference sequence).

The chain employs TRBV7-9 and TRBJ2-4; 7 bases are a match to TRBD2. This sequence originates from a woman between 50 and 59 years old with acute or convalescent COVID-19. What was sequenced was peripheral blood. CDR3 sequence reads: CASSELWQGGNIQYF. CDR3 DNA sequence: TGTGCCAGCAGCGAGCTATGGCAGGGAGGGAACATTCAGTACTTC. The full variable domain, its missing parts supplied by reference TRBV7-9 and TRBJ2-4, is DTGVSQNPRHKITKRGQNVTFRCDPISEHNRLYWYRQTLGQGPEFLTYFQNEAQLEKSRLLSDRFSAERPKGSFSTLEIQRTEQGDSAMYLCASSELWQGGNIQYFGAGTRLSVL.